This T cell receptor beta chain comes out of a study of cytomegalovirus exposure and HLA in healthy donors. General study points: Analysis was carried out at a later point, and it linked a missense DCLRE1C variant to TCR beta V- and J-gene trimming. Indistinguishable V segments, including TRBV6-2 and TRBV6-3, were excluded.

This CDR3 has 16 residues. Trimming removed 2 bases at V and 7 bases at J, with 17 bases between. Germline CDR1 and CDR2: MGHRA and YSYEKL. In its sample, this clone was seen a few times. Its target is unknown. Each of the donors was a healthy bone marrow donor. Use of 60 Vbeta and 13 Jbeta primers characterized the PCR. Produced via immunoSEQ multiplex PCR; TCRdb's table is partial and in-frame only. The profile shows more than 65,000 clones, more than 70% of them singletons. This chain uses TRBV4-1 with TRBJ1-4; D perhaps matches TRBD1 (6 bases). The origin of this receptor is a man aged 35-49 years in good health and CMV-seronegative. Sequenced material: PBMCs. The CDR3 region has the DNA TGCGCCAGCAGCCAAACACAGGGCCCACGGGGTGAAAAACTGTTTTTT. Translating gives CASSQTQGPRGEKLFF.